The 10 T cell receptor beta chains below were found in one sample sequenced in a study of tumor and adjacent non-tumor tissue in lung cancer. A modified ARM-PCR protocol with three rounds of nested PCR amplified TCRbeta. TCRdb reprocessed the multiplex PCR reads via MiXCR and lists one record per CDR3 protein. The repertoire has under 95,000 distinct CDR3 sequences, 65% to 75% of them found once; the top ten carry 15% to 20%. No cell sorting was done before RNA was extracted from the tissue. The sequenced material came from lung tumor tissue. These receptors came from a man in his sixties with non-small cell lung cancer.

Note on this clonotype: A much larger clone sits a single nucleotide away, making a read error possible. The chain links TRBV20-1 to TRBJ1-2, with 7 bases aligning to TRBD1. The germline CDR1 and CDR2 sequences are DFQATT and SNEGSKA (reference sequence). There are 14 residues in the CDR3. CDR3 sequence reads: CSAPGQTSKYGYTF. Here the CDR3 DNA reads TGCAGTGCGCCGGGACAGACCTCTAAGTATGGCTACACCTTC.

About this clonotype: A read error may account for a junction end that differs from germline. The CDR3 loop is CASTEAHQVGWETQYF. The DNA for the CDR3 is TGTGCCAGCACTGAAGCTCACCAGGTGGGGTGGGAGACCCAGTACTTC. V gene TRBV6-1 combines with J gene TRBJ2-5; D is undetermined. CDR1 MNHNS and CDR2 SASEGT come from the germline V gene. The CDR3 extends over 16 amino acids.

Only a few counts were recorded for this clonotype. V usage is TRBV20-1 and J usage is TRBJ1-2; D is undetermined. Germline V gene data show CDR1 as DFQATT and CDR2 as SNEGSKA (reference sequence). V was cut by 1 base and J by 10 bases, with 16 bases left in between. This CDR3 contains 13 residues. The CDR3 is CSARGPGGYPYTF. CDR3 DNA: TGCAGTGCTAGAGGTCCGGGCGGCTATCCCTACACCTTC.

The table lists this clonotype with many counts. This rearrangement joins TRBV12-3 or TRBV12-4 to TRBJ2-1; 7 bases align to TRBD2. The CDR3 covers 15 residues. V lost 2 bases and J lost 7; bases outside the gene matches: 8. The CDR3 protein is CASSLMRERSNEQFF. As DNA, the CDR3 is TGTGCCAGCAGTTTAATGCGGGAGAGGTCGAATGAGCAGTTCTTC.

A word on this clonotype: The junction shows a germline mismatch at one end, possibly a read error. Written as DNA, the CDR3 is TGTGCCAGTAGCCAAGATGCTAGCGGGAATTCCTACGAGCAGTACTTC. Its protein product is CASSQDASGNSYEQYF. This chain uses TRBV4-2 with TRBJ2-7, with TRBD2 matching over 9 bases. The V gene's germline CDR1 is LGHNA and CDR2 YNFKEQ. The CDR3 has 16 residues.

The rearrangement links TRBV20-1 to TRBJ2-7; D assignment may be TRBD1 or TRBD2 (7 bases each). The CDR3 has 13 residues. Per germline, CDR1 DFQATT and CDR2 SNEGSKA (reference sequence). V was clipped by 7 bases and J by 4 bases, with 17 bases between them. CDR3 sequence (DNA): TGCAGTGAGGTTCAGGGGGGGAGGTACGAGCAGTACTTC. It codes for CSEVQGGRYEQYF.

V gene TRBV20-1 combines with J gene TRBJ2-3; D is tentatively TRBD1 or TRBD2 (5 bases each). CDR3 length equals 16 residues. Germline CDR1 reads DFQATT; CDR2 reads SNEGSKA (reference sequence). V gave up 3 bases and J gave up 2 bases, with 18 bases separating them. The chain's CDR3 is CSARVAQWGSTDTQYF. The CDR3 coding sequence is TGCAGTGCTAGGGTGGCTCAGTGGGGGTCCACAGATACGCAGTATTTT.

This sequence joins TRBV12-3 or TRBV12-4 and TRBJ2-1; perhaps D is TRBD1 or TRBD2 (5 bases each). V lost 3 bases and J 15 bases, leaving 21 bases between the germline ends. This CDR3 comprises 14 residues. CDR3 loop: CASSLTNWGLKTFF. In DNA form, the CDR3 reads TGTGCCAGCAGTTTGACTAACTGGGGCCTCAAAACGTTCTTC.

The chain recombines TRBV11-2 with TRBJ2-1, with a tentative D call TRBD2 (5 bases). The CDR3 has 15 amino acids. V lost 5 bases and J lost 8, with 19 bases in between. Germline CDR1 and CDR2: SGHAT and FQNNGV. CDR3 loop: CASSTHRGMRDEQFF. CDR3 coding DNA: TGTGCCAGCAGCACGCACAGAGGGATGAGGGATGAGCAGTTCTTC.

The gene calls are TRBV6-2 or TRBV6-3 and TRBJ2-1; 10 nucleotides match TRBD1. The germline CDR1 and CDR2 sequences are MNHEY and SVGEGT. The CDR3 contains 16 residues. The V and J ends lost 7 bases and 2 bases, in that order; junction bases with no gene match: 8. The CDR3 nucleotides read TGTGCCAGCATCCCGGGCGGGACAGGGGCCTACAATGAGCAGTTCTTC. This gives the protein CASIPGGTGAYNEQFF.